This entry is about one TCR beta chain. In this sample, this clonotype turned up many times. The antigen it recognizes is unknown. Per-base quality was not reported, and no clone a single base away is much larger than it. Relative to germline, V is 4 bases shorter and J is 4 bases shorter, with 10 bases between their ends. From the cysteine up to the phenylalanine, the CDR3 has a length of 13 residues. The retained sequence is limited to the CDR3, 39 bases, with the frame set at the first base. From a lookup of the germline V gene (reference sequence), CDR1 and CDR2 are SEHNR and FQNEAQ. The data originate from a study of response to subunit inactivated influenza vaccine (dated by TCRdb to between 2017 and 2018). Notes on the research overall: Deep quantitative profiling of the T cell receptor repertoire was used in the study to follow responses to a trivalent subunit inactivated influenza vaccine.

Results the study describes overall, beyond this receptor: The authors suggested that each seasonal influenza vaccination may recruit only a limited number of new T cells.

Library construction relied on RT-PCR. The sequencer listed for this sample is Illumina HiSeq 2500. TCRdb handled the public reads itself, with Q25 trimming in fastp and clone calling in MiXCR, and kept productive beta chains. For every CDR3 protein sequence, its rows merge into one entry that carries the most common genes and DNA. The sample profile shows hundreds of thousands of distinct CDR3 sequences; about 15% of them were found once. Less than 9% of the sample lies in the top ten. The sequence came from a man in his fifties or sixties who received an inactivated influenza vaccine. Donor details come from another sample of the same person, matched by shared clones. The sequences come from PBMCs from blood, collected roughly 15 days before vaccination. The chain joins TRBV7-9 to TRBJ1-1, and the D gene may be TRBD1, 5 bases matching. CDR3 sequence: CASSSQQGTEAFF. The DNA sequence is as follows: TGTGCCAGCAGCTCGCAGCAGGGCACTGAAGCTTTCTTT.